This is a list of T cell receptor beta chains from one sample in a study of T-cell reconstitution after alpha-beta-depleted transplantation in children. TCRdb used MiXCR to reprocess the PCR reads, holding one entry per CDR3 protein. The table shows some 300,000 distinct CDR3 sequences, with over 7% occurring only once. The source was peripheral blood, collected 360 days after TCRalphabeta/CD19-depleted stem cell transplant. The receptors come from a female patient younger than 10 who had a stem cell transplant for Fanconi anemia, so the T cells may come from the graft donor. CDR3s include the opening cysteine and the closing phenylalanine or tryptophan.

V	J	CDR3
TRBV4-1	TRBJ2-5	CASSQGSGGEETQYF
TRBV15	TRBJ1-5	CATSRAVAGAGPQHF
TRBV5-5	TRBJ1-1	CASSLFPGPTEAFF
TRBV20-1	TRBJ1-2	CSARVNYGYTF
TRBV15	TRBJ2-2	CATSRDTGRVTGELFF
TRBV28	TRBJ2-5	CASSFTRGSAQETQYF
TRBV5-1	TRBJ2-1	CASKSPQTYNEQFF
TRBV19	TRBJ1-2	CASSIGSAYTF
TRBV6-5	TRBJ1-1	CASSRRQDLGNTEAFF
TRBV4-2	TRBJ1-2	CASSQEPGVSYGYTF
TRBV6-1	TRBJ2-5	CASSEDPGRETQYF
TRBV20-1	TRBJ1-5	CSAPPRKQGIVTQHF
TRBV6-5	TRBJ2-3	CASSYSGTGQNTQYF
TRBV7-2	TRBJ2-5	CASSLSGYQETQYF
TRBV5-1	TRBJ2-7	CASRIDPRTPPYEQYF
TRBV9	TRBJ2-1	CASSVTAGDYNEQFF
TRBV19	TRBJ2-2	CASTHWDRAGTGELFF
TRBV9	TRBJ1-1	CASSALGAEAFF
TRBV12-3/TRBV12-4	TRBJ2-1	CAIHTLSGTLYNEQFF
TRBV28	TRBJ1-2	CASSSRTGYTF
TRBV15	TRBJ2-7	CATSRVGGRIVYEQYF
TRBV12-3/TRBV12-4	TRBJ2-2	CASSFTLAGNTGELFF
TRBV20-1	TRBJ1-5	CSARVPFGPHSNQPQHF
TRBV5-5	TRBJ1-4	CASSRLPARDDNEKLFF
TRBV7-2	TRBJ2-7	CASSLFVGRGSSYEQYF
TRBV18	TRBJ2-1	CASSPAPTPYNEQFF
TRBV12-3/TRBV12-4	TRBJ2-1	CASSLSGGVHNEQFF
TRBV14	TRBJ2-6	CASSQTMSNVLTF
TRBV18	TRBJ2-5	CASSHRSSQETQYF
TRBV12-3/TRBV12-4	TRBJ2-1	CASTLANNEQFF
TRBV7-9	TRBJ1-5	CASSLDLGNQPQHF
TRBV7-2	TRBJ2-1	CDVVAWNEQFF
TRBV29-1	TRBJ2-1	CSVDRRIGQFF
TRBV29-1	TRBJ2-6	CSVHTVTPLSGANVLTF
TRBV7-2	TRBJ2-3	CASSLAPGPTDTQYF
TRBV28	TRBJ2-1	CASSLGLAGAEQFF
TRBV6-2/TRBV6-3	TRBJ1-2	CAGGSNYGYTF
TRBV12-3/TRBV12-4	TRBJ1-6	CASSPEDSPNSPLHF
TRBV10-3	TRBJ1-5	CAISEGNRALNQPQHF
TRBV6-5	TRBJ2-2	CASSYTQGGAGELFF